This T cell receptor (beta chain) came from a study of OX40 agonist ivuxolimab in advanced cancers. Data came from immunoSEQ multiplex PCR; TCRdb stores just in-frame clones and leaves some out. The repertoire holds about 120,000 clones, around 90% seen once, with less than 0.3% in the top ten. The germline V gene has CDR1 SGHRS and CDR2 YFSETQ. The CDR3 has 13 residues. V was shortened by 4 bases and J by 5 bases, with 10 bases between the two germline ends. In regard to this clone: Its antigen is unidentified.

Whole-study results and caveats: The 0.1-3.0 mg/kg partial responders had among the lowest clonal expansion.

The V gene is TRBV5-1, the J gene TRBJ1-5; D gene ambiguous. This receptor was obtained from an adult with an advanced solid tumor such as melanoma, head and neck, liver or kidney cancer. The sequenced sample was CD4+ or CD8+ T cells sorted from blood, obtained in a trial of the OX40 agonist ivuxolimab. The CDR3 region is CASSMYFDQPQHF. The CDR3 DNA follows: TGCGCCAGCAGCATGTATTTCGATCAGCCCCAGCATTTT.